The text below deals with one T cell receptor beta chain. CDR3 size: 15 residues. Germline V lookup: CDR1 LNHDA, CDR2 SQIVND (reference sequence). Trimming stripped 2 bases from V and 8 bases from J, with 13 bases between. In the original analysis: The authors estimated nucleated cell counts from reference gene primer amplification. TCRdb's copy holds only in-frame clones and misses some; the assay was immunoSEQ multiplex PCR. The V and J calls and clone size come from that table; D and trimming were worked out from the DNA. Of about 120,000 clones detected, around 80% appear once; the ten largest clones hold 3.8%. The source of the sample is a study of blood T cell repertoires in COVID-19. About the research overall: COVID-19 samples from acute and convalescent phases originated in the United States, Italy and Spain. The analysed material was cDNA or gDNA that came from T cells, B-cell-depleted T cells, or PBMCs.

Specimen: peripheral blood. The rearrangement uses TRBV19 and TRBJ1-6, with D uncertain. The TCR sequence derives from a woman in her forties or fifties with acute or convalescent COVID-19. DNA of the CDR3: TGTGCCAGTAGTATAATCTCGGGAAATTATTCACCCCTCCACTTT. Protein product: CASSIISGNYSPLHF.